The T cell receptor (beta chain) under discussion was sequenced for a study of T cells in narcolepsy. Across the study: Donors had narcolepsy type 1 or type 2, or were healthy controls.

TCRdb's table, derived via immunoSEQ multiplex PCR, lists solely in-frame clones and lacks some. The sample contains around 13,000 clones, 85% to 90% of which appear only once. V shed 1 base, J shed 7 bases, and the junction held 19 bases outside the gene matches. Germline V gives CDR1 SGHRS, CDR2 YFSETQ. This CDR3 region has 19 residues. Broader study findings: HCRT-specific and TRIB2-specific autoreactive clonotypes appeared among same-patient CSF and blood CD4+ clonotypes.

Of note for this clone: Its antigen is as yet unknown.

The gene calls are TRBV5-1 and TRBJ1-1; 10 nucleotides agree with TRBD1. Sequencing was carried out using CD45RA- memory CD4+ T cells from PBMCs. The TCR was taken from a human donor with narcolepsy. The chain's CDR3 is CASSLQPAGTGELLGEAFF. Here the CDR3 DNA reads TGCGCCAGCAGCTTGCAGCCGGCCGGGACAGGGGAACTATTAGGTGAAGCTTTCTTT.